This record looks at one T cell receptor (beta chain) sequence and its context. Its target is not known. It was with 60 Vbeta and 13 Jbeta primers that the PCR ran. Clones were read by immunoSEQ multiplex PCR, and TCRdb kept only the in-frame ones, dropping some. The sample has just over 200,000 clones, around 80% seen once. This specimen belongs to a study of cytomegalovirus exposure and HLA in healthy donors. Study findings and constraints: Presence/absence comparisons presumed near-even sequencing depth among donors. Highly shared sequence variants in one cluster were likely a sequencing artifact. TCR beta sequences numbering about 17,000 were associated with HLA alleles at 0.05 false discovery rate in a later analysis.

V dropped 6 bases and J dropped 5; count of bases not matched to a gene: 5. CDR1 is SGHRS and CDR2 is YFSETQ in the germline V gene. The CDR3 is 13 residues long. This receptor was taken from a man aged 50-60 years in good health and CMV-seronegative. The sample taken for sequencing was PBMCs. This sequence joins TRBV5-1 and TRBJ2-5, with 9 positions matching TRBD2. The chain's CDR3 is CASMAGGGETQYF. The DNA for the CDR3 is TGCGCCAGCATGGCGGGAGGGGGCGAGACCCAGTACTTC.